This TCR beta chain was identified during a study of cytomegalovirus exposure and HLA in healthy donors. Study summary: Clustering assigned about four fifths of the approximately 400 genotyped donors to the Caucasian-associated ancestry cluster. General observations from the study: A prior analysis recorded that most TCR beta V segments were productive about 87% or about 30% of the time.

The J segment lost 7 bases and the V segment lost 3 bases, leaving 6 bases of the junction unmatched. The germline V gene encodes CDR1 LGHNT and CDR2 FRNRAP. The CDR3 spans 15 residues. About this clone itself: As yet, its antigen is unknown.

The PCR was carried out with 60 Vbeta primers and 13 Jbeta primers. Assay: immunoSEQ multiplex PCR; the TCRdb copy retains only in-frame clones and omits some. The data show hundreds of thousands of clones, roughly two thirds seen once. The chain employs TRBV12-5 and TRBJ2-2, with 9 bases matching TRBD2. Sequencing was carried out using PBMCs. The sequence was obtained from a female donor in good health and CMV-seronegative. CDR3 DNA sequence: TGTGCTAGTGGTTTTAGCGGGAGAGGCGACGGGGAGCTGTTTTTT. Protein product: CASGFSGRGDGELFF.